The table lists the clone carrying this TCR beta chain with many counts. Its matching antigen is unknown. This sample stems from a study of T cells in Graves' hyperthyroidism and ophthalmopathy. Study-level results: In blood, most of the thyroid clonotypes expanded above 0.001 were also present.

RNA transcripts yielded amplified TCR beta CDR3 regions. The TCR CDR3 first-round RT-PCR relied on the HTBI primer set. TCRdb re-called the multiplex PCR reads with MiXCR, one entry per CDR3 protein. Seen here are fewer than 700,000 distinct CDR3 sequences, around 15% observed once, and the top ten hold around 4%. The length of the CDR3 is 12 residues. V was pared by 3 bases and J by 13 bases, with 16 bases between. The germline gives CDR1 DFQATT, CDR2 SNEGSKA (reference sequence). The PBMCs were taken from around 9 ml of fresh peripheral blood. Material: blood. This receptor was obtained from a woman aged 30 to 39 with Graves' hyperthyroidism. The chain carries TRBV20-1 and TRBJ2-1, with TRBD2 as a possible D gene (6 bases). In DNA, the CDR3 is TGCAGTGCTAGGACGGGGGAGCTCGGTCAGTTCTTC. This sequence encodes CSARTGELGQFF.